The T cell receptor (beta chain) under discussion was sequenced for a study of cytomegalovirus exposure and HLA in healthy donors (dated by TCRdb to 2017 to 2019). With regard to the full study: In an earlier analysis of around 540 of the donors, 276 Gb of sequence data and approximately 100 million unique TCR beta sequences from approximately 180 million T cells were reported. The number of typed donors differed by locus: about 620-630 for A, B, C, DRB1 and DQB1; 522 for DQA1; approximately 600 for DPA1; and around 470 for DPB1. The later analysis used no new phenotypic data to find candidate immune exposures, relying instead on TCR beta sequences and their occurrence across donors. Of the approximately 400 genotyped donors, over 70% fell in the genetic ancestry cluster associated with self-reported Caucasian donors. In a later genetic analysis, genome-wide SNP genotypes for about 55% of the roughly 670 donors were used, and that subset was treated as a discovery cohort. Around 320 gigabases of sequencing data and approximately 93 million unique TCR sequences were included in an early release covering roughly 600 HLA-typed donors. Class I and class II HLA loci were covered by the typing at four-digit resolution. The study profiled the T cell repertoires of about 720 subjects by immunosequencing and related them to cytomegalovirus serostatus. Donor age, sex, ethnicity and CMV serostatus were compiled together with the repertoire data. An earlier analysis of several hundred of the donors used high-throughput TCR beta sequencing to judge whether each TCR beta V gene segment behaved as functional or pseudogenic. To study patterns of TCR occurrence, a later analysis re-analyzed previously published TCR beta repertoires from 550 to 800 donors and added high-resolution HLA genotyping. Across 300 to 500 genotyped donors of the cohort, an average of approximately 200,000 unique TCR beta nucleotide sequences per donor were sequenced, and roughly a sixth of those sequences were non-productive. The study aimed to test whether signatures of past pathogen exposure could be identified by cataloging public T cell receptors. Because of strong linkage in the cohort, four or five DR-DQ haplotypes were treated as single units for association and clustering. High-throughput TCR immunosequencing, statistical association of individual TCRs with disease status, and machine learning were combined to predict cytomegalovirus infection status. All discovery cohort repertoires had been generated on a single sequencing platform. In addition to the first cohort of approximately 670 subjects, a separate validation cohort of approximately 130 different subjects was used.

In total, roughly 670 healthy bone marrow donors made up the cohort. Cohort members were all nominally healthy when sampled, although unrecorded immune exposures were likely present. The donor tested CMV seronegative, placing the donor among the 350 to 400 seronegative members of the cohort. Every donor gave a peripheral blood sample, and the peripheral blood mononuclear cells from that sample were used for TCR beta sequencing. Genomic DNA extraction from the blood cell samples was performed with the Qiagen DNeasy Blood Extraction Kit. Library preparation employed the immunoSEQ multiplex PCR assay. For the multiplex PCR, a mixture combining 60 forward primers for TCR Vbeta segments and 13 reverse primers for TCR Jbeta segments was used. The CDR3 region of rearranged TCR beta genes was amplified from genomic DNA by a multiplex PCR assay. The Illumina HiSeq System was used to sequence the amplified TCR beta libraries as 87-base-pair reads. Per the authors' processing: In a later analysis, some 80 million unique TCR beta chains were counted across the 650 to 700 repertoires, and some 10 million of these chains were shared by at least two donors. A nearest-neighbor algorithm error-corrected the raw reads and collapsed the reads into unique sequences, merging closely related sequences to remove PCR and sequencing errors. V, D and J gene segments were assigned by aligning CDR3 sequences to IMGT reference sequences. Each retained sequence needed at least a six-nucleotide match to both a V gene segment and a J gene segment. Rearrangements were classified as productive when the CDR3 lacked stop codons and remained in frame with V and J, and all other rearrangements were classified as non-productive. CDR3 was defined by IMGT convention, running from the second conserved V-encoded cysteine to the conserved J-encoded phenylalanine. The earlier analysis of about 610 of the donors excluded sequences that lacked an unambiguous match to a single V gene segment. An earlier analysis of just under 600 of the donors called V segments functional above 56.7% productive rearrangements and segregating when the between-donor standard deviation exceeded 5%. A statistical classification framework was built to diagnose cytomegalovirus status from the catalog of TCR beta chain sequences. V and J gene assignment, in a later analysis, came from comparing TCR nucleotide sequences with IMGT/GENE-DB human TR gene sequences. A later analysis assigned CDR3 sequences and most-parsimonious VDJ recombination scenarios with the TCRdist pipeline. In a later analysis, every TCR beta chain was defined by the combination of its CDR3 amino acid sequence and its V-gene family, and reads without a unique V-gene family were dropped. In a later analysis, nearly 600 highly shared, low-generation-probability nucleotide sequences were removed to address suspected cross-contamination and a sequencing artifact. For each public chain, a later analysis derived a clonal expansion index from normalized ranks of inferred template counts within each repertoire. A later analysis computed generation probabilities with a VDJ recombination model fitted to out-of-frame rearrangements, and checked the results against IGoR. Hypergeometric tests were used in a later analysis to score TCR-TCR, TCR-HLA and TCR-CMV co-occurrence, with a repertoire-size bias correction applied to the TCR pairs. To estimate false discovery rates, a later analysis permuted the HLA or CMV assignments 20 times. In a later analysis, co-occurring TCRs were grouped with DBSCAN, and TCRdist sequence similarity was added when clustering was performed within HLA-allele-positive subsets. Repertoires with fewer than 30,000 or more than 120,000 public chains were left out of co-occurrence clustering, as were five repertoires with anomalous nucleotide sharing. TCRdb holds this immuneACCESS table with in-frame rearrangements only. Some clones are missing; in checked studies, unresolved V genes explain under half, and the rest has no known cause. V and J calls and clone size are those listed in that table; D and trimming were worked out from the DNA. The sample's table covers 190,000 or so clones. The biggest ten clones account for roughly 0.74% of the sample.

About this clone: Its specific antigen is unknown.

The paper as a whole reports these results and caveats: A further reported finding was that TCR beta sequences accurately predicted the HLA-A and HLA-B alleles for most subjects in the first cohort. The study gave a list of 150 to 200 TCR beta chains associated with cytomegalovirus. A later genetic analysis reported fewer N-insertions in productive TCRs among donors in an Asian-associated ancestry cluster than the 666-donor mean. A cluster of highly shared sequence variants was judged likely to represent a technical artifact of the sequencing pipeline. In a later analysis, around 15,000 TCR beta sequences were associated with specific HLA alleles at a false discovery rate of 0.05. When HLA alleles, especially DR and DQ, strongly co-occurred, attributing TCR associations to individual alleles was difficult. Because the 87-base-pair reads could not distinguish some IMGT-functional V segments, including TRBV6-2 and TRBV6-3, those segments were excluded. Because some donors lacked HLA typing at each locus, the association tests relied only on the typed subset. Three of the identified cytomegalovirus-associated TCR beta chains were confirmed in vitro to be specific for cytomegalovirus antigens. Because counts were too low, seventeen rarely observed V segments, including chromosome 9 orphons, were excluded from the earlier analysis of under 650 of the donors. In an earlier analysis of more than 450 of the donors, most TCR beta V segments were observed in productive rearrangements about 87% or about 30% of the time, broadly matching IMGT annotations. The classifier was reported to diagnose cytomegalovirus status with high specificity and sensitivity in both the original cohort and the validation cohort. An association between a missense DCLRE1C variant and V-gene and J-gene trimming of TCR beta chains was found in a later genetic analysis and replicated in an independent cohort. Linkage disequilibrium might explain the correlated functional status among segregating V segments, but an unknown experimental factor could not be ruled out. Only TCR beta chains were sequenced in this cohort, and the absence of alpha or paired-chain data limited detectable features. A later analysis found that most CMV-associated TCR beta chains appeared HLA-restricted, with HLA associations seemingly driven largely by CMV exposure. Most TCR sequences were observed very rarely across donors, whereas some public TCRs were present in many individuals. The presence/absence analyses assumed that sequencing depth was roughly uniform across donors, and that assumption may not be true. For the cohort, immune exposure information was limited to CMV serostatus. A later analysis reported that several top co-occurrence clusters appeared linked to parvovirus B19, influenza, CMV and Epstein-Barr virus. Compared with equally common non-associated chains, HLA-associated TCR beta chains in a later analysis were more clonally expanded and had lower generation probabilities. The authors suggested that the approach could potentially be extended to other disease states and immunological phenotypes. In a later analysis, the rate of TCR association differed among HLA loci, with DRB1 alleles having the most associated TCRs and HLA-C alleles having the fewest.

Including cysteine and phenylalanine, the CDR3 has 15 amino acids. Only the CDR3 region is kept as DNA, spanning 45 bases read in frame from base 1. For CDR1 and CDR2, the germline V gene lists SGHRS and YFSETQ. Trimming accounts for 5 bases at V and 5 bases at J, while the number of junction bases matched to no gene is 6. The rearranged segments are TRBV5-1 and TRBJ2-2, and TRBD2 matches 10 of the central bases. Material: PBMCs. The sequence derives from a boy younger than 18 in good health and CMV-seronegative. The bases are TGCGCCAGCAGAACCGGACTAGCGGAAACCGGGGAGCTGTTTTTT. This is translated as CASRTGLAETGELFF.